The source of this TCR beta chain is a study of cytomegalovirus exposure and HLA in healthy donors listed by TCRdb under 2017. Describing the broader study: An earlier analysis of under 600 of the donors reported approximately 300 Gb of sequence data and 117 million unique TCR beta sequences from approximately 180 million T cells. Using immunosequencing, the study profiled T cell repertoires from 500 to 800 subjects and related those repertoires to cytomegalovirus serostatus. HLA typing included class I and class II loci at four-digit resolution. Rather than using new phenotypic data, the later analysis identified candidate immune exposures from TCR beta sequences and from how often those sequences occurred across donors. Because of strong linkage in the cohort, roughly five DR-DQ haplotypes were treated as single units for association and clustering. Typing coverage differed by locus: A, B, C, DRB1 and DQB1 were typed in about 620-640 donors, DQA1 in approximately 520, DPA1 in 600 to 610, and DPB1 in 450 to 490. In a later genetic analysis, genome-wide SNP genotypes for about three fifths of the roughly 670 donors were used, and that subset was treated as a discovery cohort. To decide whether each TCR beta V gene segment behaved as functional or pseudogenic, an earlier analysis of 587 of the donors relied on high-throughput TCR beta sequencing. Among the roughly 390 genotyped donors, around 81% belonged to the genetic ancestry cluster associated with self-reported Caucasian donors. To predict cytomegalovirus infection status, the study brought together high-throughput TCR immunosequencing, statistical association of individual TCRs with disease status, and machine learning. In addition to the first cohort of 500 to 850 subjects, a separate validation cohort of 120 different subjects was used. An early release covering about 600 HLA-typed donors comprised about 310 gigabases of sequencing data and around 85 million unique TCR sequences. To study patterns of TCR occurrence, a later analysis re-analyzed previously published TCR beta repertoires from 600 to 750 donors and added high-resolution HLA genotyping. Among approximately 370 genotyped donors of the cohort, an average of about 240,000 unique TCR beta nucleotide sequences was sequenced per donor, of which about 19% were non-productive. The study aimed to test whether signatures of past pathogen exposure could be identified by cataloging public T cell receptors. Alongside the repertoire data, information on donor age, sex, ethnicity and CMV serostatus was compiled. All discovery cohort repertoires had been generated on a single sequencing platform.

A note on this clone: Its recognized antigen is unknown. No much larger clone is present one base from it, and per-base qualities are unavailable.

Libraries were built with the immunoSEQ multiplex PCR assay. For the multiplex PCR, a mixture combining 60 forward primers for TCR Vbeta segments and 13 reverse primers for TCR Jbeta segments was used. The CDR3 region of rearranged TCR beta genes was amplified from genomic DNA with a multiplex PCR assay. On the Illumina HiSeq System, the amplified TCR beta libraries were sequenced as 87-base-pair reads. As for the original processing: In a later analysis, tens of millions of unique TCR beta chains were counted across the 500 to 850 repertoires, and approximately 9.9 million of these chains were shared by at least two donors. A nearest-neighbor algorithm error-corrected the raw reads and collapsed the reads into unique sequences, merging closely related sequences to remove PCR and sequencing errors. Alignment of CDR3 sequences to IMGT reference sequences was used to assign V, D and J gene segments. For a sequence to be retained, a match of at least six nucleotides was required to both a V gene segment and a J gene segment. Rearrangements were classified as productive when the CDR3 lacked stop codons and remained in frame with V and J, and all other rearrangements were classified as non-productive. CDR3 was defined according to IMGT convention as the region running from the second conserved V-encoded cysteine to the conserved J-encoded phenylalanine. The earlier analysis of about 500 of the donors excluded sequences that lacked an unambiguous match to a single V gene segment. In an earlier analysis of roughly 600 of the donors, a V segment was called functional when productive rearrangements were above 56.7%, and segregating when the standard deviation between donors exceeded 5%. To diagnose cytomegalovirus status from the catalog of TCR beta chain sequences, a statistical classification framework was built. In a later analysis, TCR nucleotide sequences were compared against IMGT/GENE-DB human TR gene sequences so that V and J genes could be assigned. Using the TCRdist pipeline, a later analysis assigned CDR3 sequences along with most-parsimonious VDJ recombination scenarios. In a later analysis, each TCR beta chain was defined by its CDR3 amino acid sequence together with its V-gene family, and reads lacking a unique V-gene family were excluded. To address suspected cross-contamination and a sequencing artifact, a later analysis removed under 600 highly shared, low-generation-probability nucleotide sequences. For each public chain, a later analysis derived a clonal expansion index from normalized ranks of inferred template counts within each repertoire. In a later analysis, generation probabilities were computed with a VDJ recombination model fitted to out-of-frame rearrangements, and the resulting probabilities were checked against IGoR. Hypergeometric tests were used in a later analysis to score TCR-TCR, TCR-HLA and TCR-CMV co-occurrence, with a repertoire-size bias correction applied to the TCR pairs. A later analysis estimated false discovery rates by permuting HLA or CMV assignments 20 times. In a later analysis, co-occurring TCRs were grouped using DBSCAN, with TCRdist sequence similarity added in when clustering inside HLA-allele-positive subsets. Repertoires with fewer than 30,000 or more than 120,000 public chains were left out of co-occurrence clustering, as were about five repertoires with anomalous nucleotide sharing. This is the immuneACCESS table as TCRdb keeps it, with only in-frame sequences that have V and J called. A part of the clones is gone; compared with another copy, unresolved V genes explain less than half, and the rest is unexplained. V and J calls and clone size are those listed in that table; D and trimming were worked out from the DNA. This sample gives approximately 300,000 clones in total; about four fifths of them show up just once. Approximately 0.3% of the sample comes from the top ten.

Results the study describes overall, beyond this receptor: According to a later analysis, parvovirus B19, influenza, CMV and Epstein-Barr virus appeared linked to several top co-occurrence clusters. A further reported finding was that TCR beta sequences accurately predicted the HLA-A and HLA-B alleles for most subjects in the first cohort. Most TCR sequences were seen in very few donors, while some public TCRs were found in many individuals. In a later analysis, most CMV-associated TCR beta chains were found to appear HLA-restricted, with HLA associations seemingly driven largely by CMV exposure. Presence/absence analyses assumed roughly uniform sequencing depth across donors, an assumption that may not hold. In a later genetic analysis, fewer N-insertions in productive TCRs were reported among donors in an Asian-associated ancestry cluster than the roughly 700-donor mean. The study listed 150 to 200 TCR beta chains as associated with cytomegalovirus. In a later genetic analysis, a missense DCLRE1C variant was associated with V-gene and J-gene trimming of TCR beta chains, and the association was replicated in an independent cohort. Broadly in line with IMGT annotations, most TCR beta V segments showed up in productive rearrangements about 90% or about 30% of the time in an earlier analysis of 587 of the donors. The earlier analysis of nearly 600 of the donors excluded some 16 rarely observed V segments, including chromosome 9 orphons, because counts were too low. In both the original and validation cohorts, the classifier was reported to diagnose cytomegalovirus status with high specificity and sensitivity. The cohort was sequenced for TCR beta chains only, and without alpha or paired-chain data the features that could be detected were limited. The 87-base-pair reads could not distinguish some IMGT-functional V segments, including TRBV6-2 and TRBV6-3, so those segments were excluded. According to a later analysis, TCR association rates differed among HLA loci, with DRB1 alleles showing the most associated TCRs and HLA-C alleles showing the fewest. When HLA alleles, especially DR and DQ, strongly co-occurred, TCR associations were difficult to assign to individual alleles. A cluster of highly shared sequence variants was judged likely to represent a technical artifact of the sequencing pipeline. Because some donors lacked HLA typing at each locus, the association tests relied only on the typed subset. At a false discovery rate of 0.05, a later analysis linked under 20,000 TCR beta sequences to specific HLA alleles. Immune exposure information for the cohort was limited to CMV serostatus. Linkage disequilibrium might explain the correlated functional status among segregating V segments, but an unknown experimental factor could not be excluded. In a later analysis, HLA-associated TCR beta chains were found to be more clonally expanded and to have lower generation probabilities than equally common non-associated chains. A few of the identified cytomegalovirus-associated TCR beta chains were confirmed in vitro to be specific for cytomegalovirus antigens. The authors suggested that the approach could potentially be generalized to other disease states and immunological phenotypes.

Trimming accounts for 0 bases at V and 4 bases at J, while the number of junction bases matched to no gene is 1. As encoded in the germline V gene (reference sequence), CDR1 is SEHNR while CDR2 is FQNEAQ. From the cysteine through the phenylalanine, the CDR3 covers 15 amino acids. Only the CDR3 portion is preserved as DNA: 45 bases, with reading frame beginning at the first base. The cohort consisted of 666 healthy bone marrow donors. At the time of sampling, every cohort member was nominally healthy, though immune exposures that went unrecorded were likely present. The donor was CMV seronegative and belonged to the group of under 400 seronegative cohort members. A peripheral blood sample was collected from each donor, and TCR beta sequencing was performed on peripheral blood mononuclear cells. Genomic DNA was extracted from the blood cell samples with the Qiagen DNeasy Blood Extraction Kit.

Sequenced sample: PBMCs. The TCR originated in a girl aged 2 to 10 in good health and CMV-seronegative. The chain joins TRBV7-9 to TRBJ2-7; TRBD2 agrees with 12 junctional bases. The CDR3 reads as follows: CASSLAGLAGYEQYF. At the DNA level, the sequence is TGTGCCAGCAGCTTAGCGGGACTAGCGGGTTACGAGCAGTACTTC. The full variable domain, completed from the reference TRBV7-9 and TRBJ2-7 proteins outside the CDR3, reads DTGVSQNPRHKITKRGQNVTFRCDPISEHNRLYWYRQTLGQGPEFLTYFQNEAQLEKSRLLSDRFSAERPKGSFSTLEIQRTEQGDSAMYLCASSLAGLAGYEQYFGPGTRLTVT.